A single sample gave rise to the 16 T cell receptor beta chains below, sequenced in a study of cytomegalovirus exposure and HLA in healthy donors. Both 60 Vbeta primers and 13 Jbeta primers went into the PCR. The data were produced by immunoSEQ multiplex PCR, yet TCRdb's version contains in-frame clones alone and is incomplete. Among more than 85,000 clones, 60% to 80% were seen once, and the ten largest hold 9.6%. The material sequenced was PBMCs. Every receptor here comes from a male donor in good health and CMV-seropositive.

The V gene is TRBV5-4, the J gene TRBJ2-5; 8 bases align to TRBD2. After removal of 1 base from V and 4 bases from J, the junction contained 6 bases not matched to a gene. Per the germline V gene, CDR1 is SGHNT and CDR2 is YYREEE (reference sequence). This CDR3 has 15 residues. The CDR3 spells CASSLNPAGVETQYF. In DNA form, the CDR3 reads TGTGCCAGCAGCTTGAACCCAGCGGGAGTAGAGACCCAGTACTTC.

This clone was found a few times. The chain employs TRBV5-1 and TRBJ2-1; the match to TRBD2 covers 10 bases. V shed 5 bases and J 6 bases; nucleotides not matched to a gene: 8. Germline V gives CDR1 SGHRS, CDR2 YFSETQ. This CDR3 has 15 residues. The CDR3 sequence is CASRPGTSDVNEQFF. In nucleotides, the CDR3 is TGCGCCAGCAGACCCGGGACTAGCGACGTCAATGAGCAGTTCTTC.

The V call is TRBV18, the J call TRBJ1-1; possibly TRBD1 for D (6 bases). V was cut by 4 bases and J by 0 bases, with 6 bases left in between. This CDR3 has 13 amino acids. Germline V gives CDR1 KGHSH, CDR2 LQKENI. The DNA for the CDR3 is TGTGCCAGCTCACACAGGGTGAACACTGAAGCTTTCTTT. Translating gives CASSHRVNTEAFF. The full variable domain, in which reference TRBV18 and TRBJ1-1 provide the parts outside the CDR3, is NAGVMQNPRHLVRRRGQEARLRCSPMKGHSHVYWYRQLPEEGLKFMVYLQKENIIDESGMPKERFSAEFPKEGPSILRIQQVVRGDSAAYFCASSHRVNTEAFFGQGTRLTVV.

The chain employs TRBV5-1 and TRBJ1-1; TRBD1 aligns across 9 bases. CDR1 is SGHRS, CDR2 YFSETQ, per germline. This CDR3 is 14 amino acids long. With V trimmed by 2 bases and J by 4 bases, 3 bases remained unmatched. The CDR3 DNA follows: TGCGCCAGCAGCTTAGGACAGGGGCGCACTGAAGCTTTCTTT. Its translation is CASSLGQGRTEAFF.

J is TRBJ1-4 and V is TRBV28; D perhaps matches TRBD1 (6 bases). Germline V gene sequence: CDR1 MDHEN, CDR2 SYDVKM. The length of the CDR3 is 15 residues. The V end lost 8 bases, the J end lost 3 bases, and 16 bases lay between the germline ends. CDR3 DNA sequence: TGTGCCAGCCAACCCTTGGGGGCGTCTAATGAAAAACTGTTTTTT. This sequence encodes CASQPLGASNEKLFF.

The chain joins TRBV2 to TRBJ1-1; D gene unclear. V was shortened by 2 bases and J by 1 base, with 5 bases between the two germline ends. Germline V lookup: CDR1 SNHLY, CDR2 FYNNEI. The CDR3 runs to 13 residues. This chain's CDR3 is CASSEMRNTEAFF. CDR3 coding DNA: TGTGCCAGCAGTGAAATGCGGAACACTGAAGCTTTCTTT.

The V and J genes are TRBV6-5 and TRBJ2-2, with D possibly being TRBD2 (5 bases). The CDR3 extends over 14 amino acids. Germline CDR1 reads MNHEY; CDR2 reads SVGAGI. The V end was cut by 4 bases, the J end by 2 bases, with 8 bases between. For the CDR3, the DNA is TGTGCCAGCAGTTGGACTGGTAACACCGGGGAGCTGTTTTTT. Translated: CASSWTGNTGELFF.

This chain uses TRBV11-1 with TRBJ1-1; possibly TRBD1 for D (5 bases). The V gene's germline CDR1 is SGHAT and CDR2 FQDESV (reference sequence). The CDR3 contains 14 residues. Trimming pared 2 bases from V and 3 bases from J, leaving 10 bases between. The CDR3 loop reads CASSLTGLYTEAFF. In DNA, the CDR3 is TGTGCCAGCAGCTTAACAGGTTTGTACACTGAAGCTTTCTTT.

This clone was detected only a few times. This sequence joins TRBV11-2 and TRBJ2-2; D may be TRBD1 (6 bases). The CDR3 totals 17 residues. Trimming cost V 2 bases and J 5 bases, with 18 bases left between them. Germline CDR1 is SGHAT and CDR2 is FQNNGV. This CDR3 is CASSLRRGYRATGELFF. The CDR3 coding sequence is TGTGCCAGCAGCTTAAGAAGGGGCTACAGGGCGACCGGGGAGCTGTTTTTT. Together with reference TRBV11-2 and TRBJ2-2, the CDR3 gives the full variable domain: EAGVAQSPRYKIIEKRQSVAFWCNPISGHATLYWYQQILGQGPKLLIQFQNNGVVDDSQLPKDRFSAERLKGVDSTLKIQPAKLEDSAVYLCASSLRRGYRATGELFFGEGSRLTVL.

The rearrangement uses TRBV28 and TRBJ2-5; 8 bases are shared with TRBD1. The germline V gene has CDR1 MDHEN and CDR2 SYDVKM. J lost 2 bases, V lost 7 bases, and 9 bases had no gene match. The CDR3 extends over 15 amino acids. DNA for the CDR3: TGTGCCAGCACCCTTGGACAGGGAGTACAAGAGACCCAGTACTTC. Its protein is CASTLGQGVQETQYF.

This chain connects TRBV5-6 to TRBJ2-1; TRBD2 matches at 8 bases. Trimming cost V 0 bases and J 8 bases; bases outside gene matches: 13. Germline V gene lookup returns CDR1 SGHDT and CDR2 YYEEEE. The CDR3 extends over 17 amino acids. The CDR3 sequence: CASSLAKASGWVDEQFF. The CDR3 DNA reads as TGTGCCAGCAGCTTGGCCAAGGCTAGCGGGTGGGTGGATGAGCAGTTCTTC.

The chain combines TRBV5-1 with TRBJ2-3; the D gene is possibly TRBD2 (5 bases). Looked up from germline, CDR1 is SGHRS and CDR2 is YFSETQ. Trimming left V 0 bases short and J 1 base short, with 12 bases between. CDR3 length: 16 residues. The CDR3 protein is CASSLGYSRGTDTQYF. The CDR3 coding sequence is TGCGCCAGCAGCTTGGGTTACTCGAGGGGCACAGATACGCAGTATTTT.

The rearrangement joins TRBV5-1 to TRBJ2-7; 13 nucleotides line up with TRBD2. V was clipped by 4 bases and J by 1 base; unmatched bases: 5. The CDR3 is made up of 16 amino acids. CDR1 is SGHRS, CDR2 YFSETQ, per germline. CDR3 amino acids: CASSPGTSGVSYEQYF. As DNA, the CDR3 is TGCGCCAGCAGCCCCGGGACTAGCGGGGTTTCCTACGAGCAGTACTTC.

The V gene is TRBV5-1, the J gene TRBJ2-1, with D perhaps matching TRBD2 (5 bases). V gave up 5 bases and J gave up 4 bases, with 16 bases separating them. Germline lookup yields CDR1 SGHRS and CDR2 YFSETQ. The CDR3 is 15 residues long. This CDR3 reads CASSRLGSGYNEQFF. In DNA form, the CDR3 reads TGCGCCAGCAGTCGCCTTGGGAGCGGTTACAATGAGCAGTTCTTC.

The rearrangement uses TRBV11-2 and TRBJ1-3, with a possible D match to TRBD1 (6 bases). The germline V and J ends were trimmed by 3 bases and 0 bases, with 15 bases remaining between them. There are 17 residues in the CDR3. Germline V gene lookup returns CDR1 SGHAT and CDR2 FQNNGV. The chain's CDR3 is CASSFGRTALSGNTIYF. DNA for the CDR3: TGTGCCAGCAGCTTCGGCCGGACAGCCCTCTCTGGAAACACCATATATTTT.

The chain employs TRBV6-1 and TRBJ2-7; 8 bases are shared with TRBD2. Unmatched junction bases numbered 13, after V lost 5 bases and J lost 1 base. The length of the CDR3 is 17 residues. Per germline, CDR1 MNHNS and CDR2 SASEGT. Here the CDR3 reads CASSQGPPGGESYEQYF. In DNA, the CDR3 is TGTGCCAGCAGTCAAGGGCCTCCGGGAGGGGAATCCTACGAGCAGTACTTC.